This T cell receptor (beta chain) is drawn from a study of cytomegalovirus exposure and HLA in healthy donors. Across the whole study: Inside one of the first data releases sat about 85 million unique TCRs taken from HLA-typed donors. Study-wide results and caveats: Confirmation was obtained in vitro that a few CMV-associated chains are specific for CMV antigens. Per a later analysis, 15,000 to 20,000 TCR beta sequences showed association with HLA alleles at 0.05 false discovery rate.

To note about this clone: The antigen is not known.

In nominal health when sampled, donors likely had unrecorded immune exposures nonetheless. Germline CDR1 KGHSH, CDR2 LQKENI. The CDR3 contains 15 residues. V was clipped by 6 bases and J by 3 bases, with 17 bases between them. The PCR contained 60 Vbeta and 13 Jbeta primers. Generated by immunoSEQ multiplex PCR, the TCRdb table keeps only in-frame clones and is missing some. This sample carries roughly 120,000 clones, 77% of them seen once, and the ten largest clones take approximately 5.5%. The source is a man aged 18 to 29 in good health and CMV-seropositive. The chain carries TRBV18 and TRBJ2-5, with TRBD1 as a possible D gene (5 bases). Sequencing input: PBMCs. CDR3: CASSPRQGREETQYF. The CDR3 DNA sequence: TGTGCCAGCTCCCCCCGGCAGGGCCGGGAAGAGACCCAGTACTTC.